What follows is one T cell receptor beta chain and its context. The data belong to a study of blood T cell repertoires in COVID-19. Germline CDR1 reads LNHDA; CDR2 reads SQIVND (reference sequence). Trimming left V 5 bases short and J 5 bases short, with 12 bases between. The CDR3 covers 13 residues. Clones were read by immunoSEQ multiplex PCR, and TCRdb kept only the in-frame ones, dropping some. The sample yields around 400,000 clones, roughly 90% seen once. The clonotype comes from a woman between 18 and 30 years old who had been exposed to COVID-19. Sequencing used PBMCs or T cells enriched from blood (not recorded which). This chain uses TRBV19 with TRBJ1-1; perhaps TRBD1 as D (6 bases). CDR3 region: CASSLGQGTEAFF. The CDR3 nucleotides read TGTGCCAGTAGTTTAGGTCAGGGGACTGAAGCTTTCTTT.